The entry below describes one TCR beta chain. Into CD45RA+ naive and CD45RA-negative memory subsets, the CD4+ cells were split. This entry is derived from a study of shared clonotypes between healthy human individuals. Whole-study context: Researchers assigned three CD4 naive, three CD4 memory, two CD8 naive and one CD8 memory plate to each donor.

The sorted-subset replicate PCRs were given around 0.2 ug DNA, which is some 29,000 T cell genomes. Original handling: For the immunoSEQ data, sequences were junction-only without quality scores, so filtering differed. Sequencing used immunoSEQ multiplex PCR; TCRdb keeps in-frame clones, though not all of them. V and J calls and clone size follow that table, whereas D and trimming were derived from the DNA. Among some 2,400,000 clones listed, roughly 95% were seen once. Trimming stripped 0 bases from V and 6 bases from J, with 15 bases between. Germline lookup yields CDR1 SGHTA and CDR2 FQGNSA. There are 16 residues in the CDR3.

This chain connects TRBV7-2 to TRBJ2-1; possibly TRBD1 or TRBD2 for D (6 bases each). The sequence was obtained from a young man in good health. Sequenced: naive CD4+ T cells sorted from blood. Subset indicated: CD45RA+ positively selected. The CDR3 DNA is TGTGCCAGCAGCTTAGCGTACGGGGGCCGTACCAATGAGCAGTTCTTC. Translated, it gives CASSLAYGGRTNEQFF.